The rows below give T cell receptor beta chains drawn from one sample of a study of regulatory T cells in long-lasting Graves disease. TCRdb used MiXCR to reprocess the multiplex PCR reads, holding one entry per CDR3 protein. The sample includes roughly 400,000 distinct CDR3 sequences, less than 25% of them seen just once. Sequencing was performed on peripheral blood mononuclear cells (PBMCs), taken when the disease was refractory, from a patient treated with antithyroid drugs. These TCRs come from a female donor with Graves disease. Both conserved end residues are trimmed from each CDR3.

V gene,CDR3 protein
TRBV9,ASSLDGQMNTEAF
TRBV24-1,ATSDHDESPPGQGSNTEAF
TRBV20-1,SATVGTASLSYNSPLH
TRBV12-3/TRBV12-4,ASRTGGAVYEQY
TRBV4-1,ASSPRDLGYEQY
TRBV3-1,ASSPYGMNTEAF
TRBV29-1,SASDSRYTEAF
TRBV19,ASSIGGGGGTEAF
TRBV28,TSSFRITEQY
TRBV30,AWSGGGVGNTEAF
TRBV4-1,ASSQAHGSQPQH
TRBV5-6,ASSPFGLAGEQY
TRBV20-1,GQTSGRDYGYT
TRBV5-4,ASSYIGATLSGANVLT
TRBV30,AWSGYGTAEGQY
TRBV5-1,ASSVTGGELF
TRBV29-1,SVGAWTSFFGELF
TRBV6-1,ASRRLAGTYEQY
TRBV9,ASSSPGVNSPLH
TRBV7-3,ASSTGVGNSPLH
TRBV29-1,SVEDPGLAAF
TRBV18,ASSPPVGSDTEAF
TRBV7-2,ASSLVPGGSNYGYT